The 5 T cell receptor beta chains below come from one sample, sequenced in a study of regulatory T cells in long-lasting Graves disease. The authors built TCR beta libraries using iRepertoire HTBI primers and Arm-PCR of CDR3 regions. Via MiXCR, TCRdb re-called the multiplex PCR reads, giving one row per CDR3 protein. The sample records roughly 610,000 distinct CDR3 sequences, roughly 15% being singletons. Time point defined: newly diagnosed GD, antithyroid drugs for less than 3 months. Generation of the TCR library employed RNA extracted from PBMCs. This sample was shared with a second study, whose subject was T cells in Graves' hyperthyroidism and ophthalmopathy.

Specimen: peripheral blood mononuclear cells (PBMCs), collected at new diagnosis, from a patient treated with antithyroid drugs. All receptors derive from a woman aged 30 to 39 with Graves disease.

The rearrangement uses TRBV19 and TRBJ1-3, with D unresolved. From germline, CDR1 is LNHDA and CDR2 SQIVND (reference sequence). This CDR3 is built from 14 residues. Trimming stripped 3 bases from V and 2 bases from J, with 8 bases between. This chain's CDR3 is CASSILMPGNTIYF. Here the CDR3 DNA reads TGTGCCAGTAGTATTTTGATGCCTGGAAACACCATATATTTT.

This rearrangement joins TRBV3-1 to TRBJ1-2, with TRBD1 as a possible D gene (5 bases). Trimming took 0 bases from V and 8 from J, leaving 10 bases between them. Germline V gives CDR1 LGHDT, CDR2 YNNKEL (reference sequence). The CDR3 extends over 13 amino acids. For the CDR3, the DNA is TGTGCCAGCAGCCAAGATTGGAGGGGCGGCTACACCTTC. Amino acid sequence: CASSQDWRGGYTF.

The table lists this clonotype with many counts. The chain links TRBV5-1 to TRBJ2-7; TRBD2 is a possible D gene (6 bases). This CDR3 comprises 15 residues. Trimming pared 0 bases from V and 0 bases from J, leaving 10 bases between. Germline V gene sequence: CDR1 SGHRS, CDR2 YFSETQ. This chain's CDR3 is CASSLEGSGSYEQYF. The CDR3 DNA reads as TGCGCCAGCAGCTTGGAGGGTAGCGGCTCCTACGAGCAGTACTTC.

This clonotype was detected ten times or more. This rearrangement joins TRBV6-2 or TRBV6-3 to TRBJ2-1; 8 bases match TRBD1. The CDR3 consists of 18 residues. With V trimmed by 5 bases and J by 7 bases, 19 bases remained unmatched. Germline CDR1 MNHEY, CDR2 SVGEGT. The DNA for the CDR3 is TGTGCCAGCAGTGATCCAGGACAGGGCTTACCCCAGGGGAATGAGCAGTTCTTC. Protein product: CASSDPGQGLPQGNEQFF.

CDR3 in amino acids: CASSPGQETYEQYF. CDR3 DNA: TGTGCCAGCAGCCCGGGACAGGAGACCTACGAGCAGTACTTC. This chain connects TRBV5-5 to TRBJ2-7, with 8 bases fitting TRBD1. CDR1 is SGHKS, CDR2 YYEKEE, per germline (reference sequence). V lost 4 bases, J lost 2 bases, and 5 bases stayed unmatched. The CDR3 spans 14 residues.